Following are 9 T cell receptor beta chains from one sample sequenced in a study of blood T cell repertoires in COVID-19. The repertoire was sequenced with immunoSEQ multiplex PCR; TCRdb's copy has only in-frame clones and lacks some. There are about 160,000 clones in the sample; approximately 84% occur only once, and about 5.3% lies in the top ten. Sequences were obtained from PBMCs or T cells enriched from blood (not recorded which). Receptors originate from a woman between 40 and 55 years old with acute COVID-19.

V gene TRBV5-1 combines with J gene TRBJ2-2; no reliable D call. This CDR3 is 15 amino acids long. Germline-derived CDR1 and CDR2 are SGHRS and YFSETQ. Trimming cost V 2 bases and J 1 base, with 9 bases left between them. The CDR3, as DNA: TGCGCCAGCAGCTTCGACTCCCGGAACACCGGGGAGCTGTTTTTT. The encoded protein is CASSFDSRNTGELFF.

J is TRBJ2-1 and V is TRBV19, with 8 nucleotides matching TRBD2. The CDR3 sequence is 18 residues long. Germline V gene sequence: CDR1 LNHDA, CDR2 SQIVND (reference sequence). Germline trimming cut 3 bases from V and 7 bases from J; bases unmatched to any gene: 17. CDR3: CASSIWSLEAGGGNEQFF. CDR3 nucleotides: TGTGCCAGTAGTATCTGGTCGTTGGAGGCGGGAGGCGGAAATGAGCAGTTCTTC.

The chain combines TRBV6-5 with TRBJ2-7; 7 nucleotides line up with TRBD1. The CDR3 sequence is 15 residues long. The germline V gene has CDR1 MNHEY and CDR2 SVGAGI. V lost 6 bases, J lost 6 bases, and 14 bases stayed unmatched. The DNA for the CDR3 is TGTGCCAGCAGACCCACCGGCGACAGGGTGAGCGAGCAGTACTTC. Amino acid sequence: CASRPTGDRVSEQYF.

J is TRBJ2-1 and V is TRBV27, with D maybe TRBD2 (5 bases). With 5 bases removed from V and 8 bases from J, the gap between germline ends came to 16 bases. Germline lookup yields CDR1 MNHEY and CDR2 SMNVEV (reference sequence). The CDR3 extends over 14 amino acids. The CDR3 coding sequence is TGTGCCAGCAGTGGGATTTTCGGGAACCATGAGCAGTTCTTC. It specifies CASSGIFGNHEQFF.

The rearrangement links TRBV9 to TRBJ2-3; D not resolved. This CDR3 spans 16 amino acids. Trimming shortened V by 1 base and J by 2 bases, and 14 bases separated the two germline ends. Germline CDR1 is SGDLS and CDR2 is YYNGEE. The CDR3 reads CASSVMLAAPTDTQYF. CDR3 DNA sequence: TGTGCCAGCAGCGTAATGCTGGCGGCCCCCACAGATACGCAGTATTTT.

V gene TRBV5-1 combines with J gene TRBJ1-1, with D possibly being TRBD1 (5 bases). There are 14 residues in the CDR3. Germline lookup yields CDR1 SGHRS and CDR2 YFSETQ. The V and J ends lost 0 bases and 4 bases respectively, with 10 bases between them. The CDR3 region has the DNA TGCGCCAGCAGCTTGGACAGGTCGAGCACTGAAGCTTTCTTT. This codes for CASSLDRSSTEAFF.

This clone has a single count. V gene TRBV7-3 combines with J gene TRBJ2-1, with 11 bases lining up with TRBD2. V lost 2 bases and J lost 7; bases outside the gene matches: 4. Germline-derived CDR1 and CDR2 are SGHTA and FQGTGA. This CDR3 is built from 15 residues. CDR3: CASSLRLAGGNEQFF. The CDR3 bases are TGTGCCAGCAGCTTACGGCTAGCGGGAGGTAATGAGCAGTTCTTC.

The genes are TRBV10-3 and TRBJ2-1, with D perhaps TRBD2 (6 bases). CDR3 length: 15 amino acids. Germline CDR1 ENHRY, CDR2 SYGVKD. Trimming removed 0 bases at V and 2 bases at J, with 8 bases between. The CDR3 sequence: CAISESGLTYNEQFF. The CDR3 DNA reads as TGTGCCATCAGTGAGTCGGGACTTACCTACAATGAGCAGTTCTTC.

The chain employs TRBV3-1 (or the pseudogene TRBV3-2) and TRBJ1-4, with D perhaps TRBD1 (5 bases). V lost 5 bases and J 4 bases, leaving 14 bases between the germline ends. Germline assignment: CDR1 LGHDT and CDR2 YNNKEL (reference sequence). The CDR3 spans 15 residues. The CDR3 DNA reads TGTGCCAGCAGCGTTCAGGGCGTAGGTAATGAAAAACTGTTTTTT. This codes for CASSVQGVGNEKLFF.